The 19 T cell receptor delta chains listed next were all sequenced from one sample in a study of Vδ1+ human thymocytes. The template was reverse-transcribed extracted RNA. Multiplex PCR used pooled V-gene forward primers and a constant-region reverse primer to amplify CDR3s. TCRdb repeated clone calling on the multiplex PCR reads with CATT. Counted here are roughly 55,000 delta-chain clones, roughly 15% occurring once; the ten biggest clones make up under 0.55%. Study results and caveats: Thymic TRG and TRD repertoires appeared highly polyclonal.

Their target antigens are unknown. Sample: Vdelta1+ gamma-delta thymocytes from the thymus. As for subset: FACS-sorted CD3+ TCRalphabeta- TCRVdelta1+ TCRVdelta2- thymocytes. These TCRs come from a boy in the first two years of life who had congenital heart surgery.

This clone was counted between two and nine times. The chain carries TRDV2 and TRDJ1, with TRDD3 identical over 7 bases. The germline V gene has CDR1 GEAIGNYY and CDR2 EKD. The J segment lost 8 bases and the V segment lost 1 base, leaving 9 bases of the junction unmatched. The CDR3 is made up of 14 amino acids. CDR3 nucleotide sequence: TGTGCCTGTGACACTACTGGGGCTCGAGCCAAACTCATCTTT. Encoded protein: CACDTTGARAKLIF.

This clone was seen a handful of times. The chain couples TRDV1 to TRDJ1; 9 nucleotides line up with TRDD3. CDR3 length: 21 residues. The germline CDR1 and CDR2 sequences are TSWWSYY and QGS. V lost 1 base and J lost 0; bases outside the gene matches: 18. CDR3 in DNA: TGTGCTCTTGGGGAACCCTTAGCTGCCGGTGGGGATACGGAGTACACCGATAAACTCATCTTT. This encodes CALGEPLAAGGDTEYTDKLIF.

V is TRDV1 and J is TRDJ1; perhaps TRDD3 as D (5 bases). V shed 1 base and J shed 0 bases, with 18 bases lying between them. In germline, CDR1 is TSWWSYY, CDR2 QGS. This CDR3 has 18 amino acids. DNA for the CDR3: TGTGCTCTTGGGGAACGTTCCCTAGCCGGGGGGTACACCGATAAACTCATCTTT. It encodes CALGERSLAGGYTDKLIF.

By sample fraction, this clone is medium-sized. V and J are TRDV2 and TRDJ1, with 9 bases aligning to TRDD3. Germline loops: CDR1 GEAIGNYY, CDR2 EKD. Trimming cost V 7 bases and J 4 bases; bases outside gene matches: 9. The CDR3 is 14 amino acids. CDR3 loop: CACHTGGSIDKLIF. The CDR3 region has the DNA TGTGCCTGCCATACTGGGGGAAGTATCGATAAACTCATCTTT.

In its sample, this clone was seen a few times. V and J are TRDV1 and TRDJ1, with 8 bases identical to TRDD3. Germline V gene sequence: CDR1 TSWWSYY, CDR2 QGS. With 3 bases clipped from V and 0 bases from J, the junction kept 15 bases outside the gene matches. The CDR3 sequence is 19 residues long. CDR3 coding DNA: TGTGCTCTTGGGGACGGACATTGGGGGATGCTACTTTACACCGATAAACTCATCTTT. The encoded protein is CALGDGHWGMLLYTDKLIF.

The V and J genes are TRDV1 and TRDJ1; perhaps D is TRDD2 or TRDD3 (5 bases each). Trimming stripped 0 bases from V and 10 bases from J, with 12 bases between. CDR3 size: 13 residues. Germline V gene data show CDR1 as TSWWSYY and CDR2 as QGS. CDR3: CALGELPTGGLIF. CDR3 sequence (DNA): TGTGCTCTTGGGGAACTCCCTACAGGGGGACTCATCTTT.

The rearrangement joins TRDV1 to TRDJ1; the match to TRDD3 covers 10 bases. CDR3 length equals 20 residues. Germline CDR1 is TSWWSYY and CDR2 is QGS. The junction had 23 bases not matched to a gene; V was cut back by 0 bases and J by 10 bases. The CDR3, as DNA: TGTGCTCTTGGGGAACTGAATAGCTTCCTAGAACTGGGGGATCTAGGTGGACTCATCTTT. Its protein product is CALGELNSFLELGDLGGLIF.

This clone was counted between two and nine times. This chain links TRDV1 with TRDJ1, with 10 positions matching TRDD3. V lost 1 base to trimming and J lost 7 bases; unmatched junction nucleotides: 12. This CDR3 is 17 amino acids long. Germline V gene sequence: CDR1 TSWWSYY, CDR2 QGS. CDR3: CALGEPRTALGDIKLIF. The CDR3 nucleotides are TGTGCTCTTGGGGAACCAAGGACTGCTCTGGGGGATATTAAACTCATCTTT.

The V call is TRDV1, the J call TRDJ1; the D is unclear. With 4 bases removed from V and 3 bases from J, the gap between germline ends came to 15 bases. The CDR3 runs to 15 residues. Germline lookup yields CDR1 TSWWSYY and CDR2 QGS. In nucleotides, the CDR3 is TGTGCTCTTGGGGCTTCGTCCTCCTCGGCCGATAAACTCATCTTT. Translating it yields CALGASSSSADKLIF.

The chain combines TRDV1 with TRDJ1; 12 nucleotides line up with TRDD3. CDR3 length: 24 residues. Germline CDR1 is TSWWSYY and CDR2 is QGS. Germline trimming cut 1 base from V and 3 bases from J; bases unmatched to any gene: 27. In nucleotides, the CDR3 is TGTGCTCTTGGGGAACCGCTTAAAATTCCCGAGAAACCAGGTACTGGGGGATACCCCGATAAACTCATCTTT. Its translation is CALGEPLKIPEKPGTGGYPDKLIF.

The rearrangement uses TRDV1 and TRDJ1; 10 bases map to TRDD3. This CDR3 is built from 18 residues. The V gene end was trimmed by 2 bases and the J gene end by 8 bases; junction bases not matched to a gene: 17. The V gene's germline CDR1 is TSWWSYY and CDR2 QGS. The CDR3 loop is CALGEFPTGGYATGKLIF. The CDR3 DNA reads TGTGCTCTTGGGGAATTTCCTACGGGGGGATACGCTACCGGGAAACTCATCTTT.

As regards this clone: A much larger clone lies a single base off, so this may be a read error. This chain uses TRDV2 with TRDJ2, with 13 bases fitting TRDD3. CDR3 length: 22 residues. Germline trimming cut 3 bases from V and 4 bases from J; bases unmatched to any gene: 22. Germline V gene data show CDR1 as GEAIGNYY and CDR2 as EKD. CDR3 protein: CACDPTGPLFYWGIRRTAQLFF. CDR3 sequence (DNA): TGTGCCTGTGACCCCACCGGGCCCCTTTTTTACTGGGGGATACGAAGGACAGCACAACTCTTCTTT.

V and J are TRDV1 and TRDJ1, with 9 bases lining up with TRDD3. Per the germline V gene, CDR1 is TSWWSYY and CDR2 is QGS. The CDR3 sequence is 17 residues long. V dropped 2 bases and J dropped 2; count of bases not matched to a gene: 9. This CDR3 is CALGETWGYDDTDKLIF. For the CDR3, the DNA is TGTGCTCTTGGGGAAACTTGGGGATACGATGATACCGATAAACTCATCTTT.

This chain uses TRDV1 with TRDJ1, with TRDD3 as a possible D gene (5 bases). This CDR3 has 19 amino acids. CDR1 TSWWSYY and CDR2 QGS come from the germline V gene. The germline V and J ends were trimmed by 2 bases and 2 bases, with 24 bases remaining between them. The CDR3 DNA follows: TGTGCTCTTGGGGAATTATTAATGCGGGGACCACGGGGGACCGATAAACTCATCTTT. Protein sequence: CALGELLMRGPRGTDKLIF.

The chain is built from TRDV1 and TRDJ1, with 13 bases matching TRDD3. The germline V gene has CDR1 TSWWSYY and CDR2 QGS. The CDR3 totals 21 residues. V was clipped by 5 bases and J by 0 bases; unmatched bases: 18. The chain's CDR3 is CALGTGPTRTGGYAYTDKLIF. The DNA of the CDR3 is TGTGCTCTTGGGACGGGTCCTACCCGTACTGGGGGATACGCGTACACCGATAAACTCATCTTT.

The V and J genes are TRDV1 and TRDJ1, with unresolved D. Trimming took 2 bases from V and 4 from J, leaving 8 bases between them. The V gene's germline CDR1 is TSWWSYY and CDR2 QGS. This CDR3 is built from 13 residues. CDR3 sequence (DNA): TGTGCTCTTGGGGAATGGTGCGGCGATAAACTCATCTTT. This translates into CALGEWCGDKLIF.

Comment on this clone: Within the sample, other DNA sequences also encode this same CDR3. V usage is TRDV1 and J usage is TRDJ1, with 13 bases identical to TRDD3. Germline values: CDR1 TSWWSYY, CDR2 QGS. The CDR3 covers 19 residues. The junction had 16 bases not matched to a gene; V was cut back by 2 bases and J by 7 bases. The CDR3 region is CALGEALTLYWGIRGKLIF. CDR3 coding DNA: TGTGCTCTTGGGGAAGCTCTCACCTTGTACTGGGGGATACGCGGTAAACTCATCTTT.

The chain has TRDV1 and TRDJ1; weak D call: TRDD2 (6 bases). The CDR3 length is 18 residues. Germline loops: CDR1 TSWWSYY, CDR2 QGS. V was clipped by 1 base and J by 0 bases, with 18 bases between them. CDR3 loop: CALGERSPTRSYTDKLIF. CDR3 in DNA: TGTGCTCTTGGGGAACGAAGTCCTACGAGGAGTTACACCGATAAACTCATCTTT.

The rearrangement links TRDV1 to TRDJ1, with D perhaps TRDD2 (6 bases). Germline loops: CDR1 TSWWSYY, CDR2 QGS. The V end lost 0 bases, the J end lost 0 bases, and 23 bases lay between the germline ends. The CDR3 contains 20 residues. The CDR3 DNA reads TGTGCTCTTGGGGAACTTCCCTCCTACAACCCGGCGGGGTACACCGATAAACTCATCTTT. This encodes CALGELPSYNPAGYTDKLIF.